This T cell receptor (beta chain) was profiled in a study of CD8+ T cells in alopecia areata. Study-wide context: Treated patients took oral tofacitinib at 5 to 10 mg twice daily. Affected scalp percentage determined the severity score of treated patients.

Germline CDR1 MDHEN, CDR2 SYDVKM. V gave up 2 bases and J gave up 4 bases, with 6 bases separating them. The CDR3 contains 14 residues. Described treatment: oral pan-JAK inhibitor, 5-10 mg twice daily. This clone occurred a few times. Following extraction, RNA underwent reverse transcription to cDNA, which served as the sequencing template. The method was immunoSEQ multiplex PCR; TCRdb's version includes in-frame clones alone and lacks a portion of them. The sample holds about 210,000 clones, 43% seen once. The clonotype originates from a human donor with alopecia areata. The gene calls are TRBV28 and TRBJ2-6; no reliable D call. Sequences were derived from CD4+ T cells sorted from blood, sampled at approximately week 36, from a patient treated with tofacitinib. The CDR3 reads CASSLISGANVLTF. The CDR3 DNA reads TGTGCCAGCAGTTTAATATCCGGGGCCAACGTCCTGACTTTC.